The 3 T cell receptor beta chains presented below share a single source sample, sequenced in a study of cytomegalovirus exposure and HLA in healthy donors (dated by TCRdb to the late 2010s). The library was prepared using the immunoSEQ multiplex PCR assay. The multiplex PCR relied on a mix of 60 forward primers for TCR Vbeta segments and 13 reverse primers for TCR Jbeta segments. What TCRdb holds here is the immuneACCESS table cut down to in-frame rearrangements. Part of the clones is not present; checked against another copy, under half of the missing clones reflect an unresolved V gene, and the others are unexplained. The table for this sample lists hundreds of thousands of clones; 70% to 90% of them were counted only once. The ten largest clones take up about 2.3% of the sample. Sequenced sample: PBMCs. The receptors originated from a woman younger than 35 in good health and CMV-seronegative.

The V gene is TRBV10-3, the J gene TRBJ1-5; D is unresolved. With 6 bases removed from V and 4 bases from J, the gap between germline ends came to 13 bases. Germline V gives CDR1 ENHRY, CDR2 SYGVKD. This CDR3 is 14 amino acids long. The CDR3 is CAIRPDEGNQPQHF. For the CDR3, the DNA is TGTGCCATCAGGCCGGACGAGGGAAATCAGCCCCAGCATTTT.

This clone occurred a few times. The rearrangement uses TRBV2 and TRBJ2-7, with TRBD1 identical over 7 bases. CDR1 and CDR2 (germline): SNHLY, FYNNEI. The CDR3 is 12 amino acids. After removal of 6 bases from V and 5 bases from J, the junction contained 4 bases not matched to a gene. The CDR3 sequence is CASSDRAHEQYF. In DNA form, the CDR3 reads TGTGCCAGCAGCGACAGGGCCCACGAGCAGTACTTC.

The chain is built from TRBV21-1 and TRBJ2-5; TRBD1 was called by the table and not checked on the DNA. The DNA end favors TRBJ2-7, so the J call may be wrong. TRBV21-1 is recorded as a pseudogene. The CDR3 is made up of 14 amino acids. The CDR3 DNA sequence: TGTGCCAGCAGCAACGGGACATCCACCTACGAGCAGTACTTC. Translated: CASSNGTSTYEQYF.